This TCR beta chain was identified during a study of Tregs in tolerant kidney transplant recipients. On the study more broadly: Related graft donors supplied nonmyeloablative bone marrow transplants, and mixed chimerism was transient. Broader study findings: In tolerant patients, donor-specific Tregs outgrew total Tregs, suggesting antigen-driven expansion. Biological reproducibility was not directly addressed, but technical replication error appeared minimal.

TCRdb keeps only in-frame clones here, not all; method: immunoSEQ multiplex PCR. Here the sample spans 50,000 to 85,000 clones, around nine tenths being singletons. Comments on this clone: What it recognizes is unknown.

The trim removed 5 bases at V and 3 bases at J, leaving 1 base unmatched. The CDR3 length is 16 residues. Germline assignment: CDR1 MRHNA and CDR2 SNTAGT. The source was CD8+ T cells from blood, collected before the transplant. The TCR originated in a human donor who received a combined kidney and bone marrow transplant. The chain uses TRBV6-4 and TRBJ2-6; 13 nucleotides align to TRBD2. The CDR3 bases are TGTGCCAGCAGTCGACTAGCGGGAGGTGGGGCCAACGTCCTGACTTTC. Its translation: CASSRLAGGGANVLTF.